This paragraph reports one TCR beta chain. The sample is drawn from a study of Graves' ophthalmopathy and Graves' hyperthyroidism. Germline V gene data show CDR1 as SQVTM and CDR2 as ANQGSEA. This CDR3 is built from 16 residues. V was clipped by 5 bases and J by 0 bases; unmatched bases: 11. From RNA, the CDR3 regions of TCR beta chains were amplified and sequenced. An initial RT-PCR round employing HTBI primers preceded a second-round multiplex PCR. TCRdb re-called the multiplex PCR reads with MiXCR, one entry per CDR3 protein. Of approximately 700,000 distinct CDR3 sequences in the sample, around 40% were seen once. Someone took the PBMCs out of 10 ml of fresh peripheral blood.

The genes are TRBV29-1 and TRBJ2-5; 8 nucleotides align to TRBD2. Material for sequencing was peripheral blood. This TCR came from an adult man with Graves' ophthalmopathy. The CDR3 spells CSVPSGVSGNQETQYF. The CDR3 coding sequence is TGCAGCGTTCCAAGCGGGGTTAGCGGGAACCAAGAGACCCAGTACTTC.